The following is a TCR beta chain sequence with its context. The germline CDR1 and CDR2 sequences are SGHRS and YFSETQ. CDR3 length: 14 residues. The V gene lost 0 bases and the J gene lost 2 bases, with 9 bases spanning the gap. Assay used: immunoSEQ multiplex PCR; TCRdb lists only in-frame clones, some missing. The data contain under 100,000 clones, about 96% of them singletons. This specimen belongs to a study of T cell changes during pregnancy in multiple sclerosis. The chain is built from TRBV5-1 and TRBJ2-7; the D gene is possibly TRBD2 (5 bases). The sample here was peripheral blood, taken in the second trimester of pregnancy. This receptor was obtained from a female donor with multiple sclerosis, enrolled in a pregnancy study. CDR3 in DNA: TGCGCCAGCAGCTTGGGCGTCGGGGCCTACGAGCAGTACTTC. Protein sequence: CASSLGVGAYEQYF.